This TCR beta chain originates from a study of blood T cell repertoires in COVID-19. Study in general: COVID-19 samples from acute and convalescent phases originated in the United States, Italy and Spain. Nucleic acid was either cDNA or gDNA, and it came from T cells, B-cell-depleted T cells, or PBMCs.

This clone was counted between two and nine times. In the source study's methods: The assay estimated nucleated cells by amplifying reference gene primers. Using immunoSEQ multiplex PCR, the repertoire was profiled, and TCRdb retains in-frame clones only, with some absent. D and trimming come from the DNA, and the V and J calls and clone size come from that table. The table shows 250,000 to 350,000 clones, with around 86% occurring only once. V lost 0 bases and J lost 6, with 14 bases in between. The CDR3 sequence is 14 residues long. CDR1 SQVTM and CDR2 ANQGSEA come from the germline V gene. The clonotype comes from a woman aged 40 to 50 who had recovered from COVID-19. This rearrangement joins TRBV29-1 to TRBJ1-1; D unclear. The sequencing sample was made of peripheral blood. The CDR3 sequence: CSVEDLPGSAEAFF. CDR3 nucleotide sequence: TGCAGCGTTGAAGATCTACCGGGGAGCGCTGAAGCTTTCTTT.